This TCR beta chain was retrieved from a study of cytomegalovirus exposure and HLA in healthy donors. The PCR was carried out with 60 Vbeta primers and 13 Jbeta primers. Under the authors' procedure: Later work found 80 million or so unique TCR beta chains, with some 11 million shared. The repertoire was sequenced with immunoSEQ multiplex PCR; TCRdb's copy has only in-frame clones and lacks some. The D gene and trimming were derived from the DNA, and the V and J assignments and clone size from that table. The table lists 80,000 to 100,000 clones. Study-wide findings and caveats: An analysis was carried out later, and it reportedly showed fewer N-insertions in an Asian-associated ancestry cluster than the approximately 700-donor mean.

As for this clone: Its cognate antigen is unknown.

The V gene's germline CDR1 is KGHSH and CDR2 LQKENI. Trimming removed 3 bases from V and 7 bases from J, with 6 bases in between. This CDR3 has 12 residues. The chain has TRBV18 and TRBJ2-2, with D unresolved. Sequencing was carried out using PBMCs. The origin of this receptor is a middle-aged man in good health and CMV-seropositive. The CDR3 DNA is TGTGCCAGCTCACCGCGCGGCGGGGAGCTGTTTTTT. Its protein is CASSPRGGELFF. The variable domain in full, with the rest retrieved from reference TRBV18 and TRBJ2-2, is NAGVMQNPRHLVRRRGQEARLRCSPMKGHSHVYWYRQLPEEGLKFMVYLQKENIIDESGMPKERFSAEFPKEGPSILRIQQVVRGDSAAYFCASSPRGGELFFGEGSRLTVL.